What follows are 21 T cell receptor beta chains derived from one specimen sequenced in a study of T cells after yellow fever vaccination. TCRdb re-called the 5' RACE reads through MiXCR, storing one row per CDR3 protein. The repertoire includes 250,000 to 350,000 distinct CDR3 sequences, roughly 6.8% of them detected once, and 15% to 20% sits in the top ten. The sequences come from PBMCs, collected roughly 45 days after the first yellow fever vaccination. These receptor sequences come from a man between 18 and 29 years old who received the YFV17D yellow fever vaccine.

Concerning this clonotype: At one boundary the junction diverges from the germline segment, which might be a read error. J is TRBJ2-1 and V is TRBV5-1, with 7 bases fitting TRBD2. The germline V gene has CDR1 SGHRS and CDR2 YFSETQ. The CDR3 consists of 16 residues. In DNA form, the CDR3 reads TGCGCCAGCACTTTAGGTGCGCCTAGCGGCTACGATGAGCAGTTCTTC. Translating it yields CASTLGAPSGYDEQFF.

The rearrangement joins TRBV12-5 to TRBJ2-1; 11 bases fit TRBD2. Germline lookup yields CDR1 LGHNT and CDR2 FRNRAP. The CDR3 is 20 amino acids. V lost 0 bases, J lost 0 bases, and 10 bases stayed unmatched. The CDR3 loop is CASGLVVGLAGGHSYNEQFF. The CDR3 coding sequence is TGTGCTAGTGGTTTGGTAGTTGGGCTAGCGGGGGGCCACTCCTACAATGAGCAGTTCTTC.

This sequence joins TRBV11-2 and TRBJ2-1; no clear D. CDR3 length equals 14 residues. Trimming took 3 bases from V and 6 from J, leaving 12 bases between them. Germline V gene data show CDR1 as SGHAT and CDR2 as FQNNGV. CDR3 loop: CASSFRVATNEQFF. The CDR3 region has the DNA TGTGCCAGCAGCTTCCGGGTTGCTACCAATGAGCAGTTCTTC. Combining the CDR3 with reference TRBV11-2 and TRBJ2-1 gives the whole variable domain EAGVAQSPRYKIIEKRQSVAFWCNPISGHATLYWYQQILGQGPKLLIQFQNNGVVDDSQLPKDRFSAERLKGVDSTLKIQPAKLEDSAVYLCASSFRVATNEQFFGPGTRLTVL.

J is TRBJ2-3 and V is TRBV19, with a possible D match to TRBD1 (6 bases). This CDR3 contains 18 residues. The ends were cut back, 6 bases at V and 0 bases at J, with 22 bases in the middle. Per germline, CDR1 LNHDA and CDR2 SQIVND (reference sequence). CDR3 DNA: TGTGCCAGTAGCCCACAGGGACCTCGGGGCTTTAGCACAGATACGCAGTATTTT. Protein: CASSPQGPRGFSTDTQYF.

A few counts support this clonotype. This chain uses TRBV6-1 with TRBJ1-2, with TRBD1 identical over 9 bases. After removal of 7 bases from V and 3 bases from J, the junction contained 9 bases not matched to a gene. Germline CDR1 reads MNHNS; CDR2 reads SASEGT. This CDR3 has 15 amino acids. CDR3 loop: CASNQQGARDYGYTF. CDR3 nucleotides: TGTGCCAGCAACCAACAGGGGGCGCGGGACTATGGCTACACCTTC.

This clonotype was detected ten times or more. The J gene is TRBJ1-2, the V gene TRBV7-9, with no clear D. The germline CDR1 and CDR2 sequences are SEHNR and FQNEAQ (reference sequence). Trimming took off 2 bases at V and 5 bases at J, with 9 bases between the two ends. The CDR3 loop spans 13 amino acids. CDR3 amino acids: CASSLQPQYGYTF. The CDR3 nucleotides read TGTGCCAGCAGCTTACAGCCTCAGTATGGCTACACCTTC.

This clonotype was found many times. This rearrangement joins TRBV7-2 to TRBJ1-2, with D possibly being TRBD1 (6 bases). Germline V lookup: CDR1 SGHTA, CDR2 FQGNSA. The CDR3 is 13 amino acids. Trimming cost V 8 bases and J 7 bases, with 17 bases left between them. In DNA form, the CDR3 reads TGTGCCAGCCTCTCCCTGGCAGGGGCTGGCTACACCTTC. Residues: CASLSLAGAGYTF.

J is TRBJ2-5 and V is TRBV20-1; D could derive from TRBD1 or TRBD2 (5 bases each). The CDR3 length is 14 residues. CDR1 is DFQATT, CDR2 SNEGSKA, per germline (reference sequence). Trimming took off 0 bases at V and 2 bases at J, with 10 bases between the two ends. This CDR3 is CSARDLGEQETQYF. CDR3 nucleotide sequence: TGCAGTGCTAGAGATTTGGGGGAGCAAGAGACCCAGTACTTC.

The rearrangement links TRBV7-2 to TRBJ2-7, with TRBD2 as a possible D gene (6 bases). The germline gives CDR1 SGHTA, CDR2 FQGNSA. The CDR3 is made up of 14 amino acids. V shed 0 bases and J shed 4 bases, with 10 bases lying between them. CDR3 region: CASSLARSGYEQYF. DNA of the CDR3: TGTGCCAGCAGCTTAGCGCGCAGCGGGTACGAGCAGTACTTC. Complete variable domain (other parts from reference TRBV7-2 and TRBJ2-7): GAGVSQSPSNKVTEKGKDVELRCDPISGHTALYWYRQSLGQGLEFLIYFQGNSAPDKSGLPSDRFSAERTGGSVSTLTIQRTQQEDSAVYLCASSLARSGYEQYFGPGTRLTVT.

This rearrangement joins TRBV29-1 to TRBJ1-4, with D uncertain. Per germline, CDR1 SQVTM and CDR2 ANQGSEA. The V and J ends lost 6 bases and 2 bases respectively, with 19 bases between them. The CDR3 covers 16 residues. The CDR3 coding sequence is TGCAGCGTAGAGAAGAGGCCTCGCGAGACTAATGAAAAACTGTTTTTT. It translates to CSVEKRPRETNEKLFF.

This clonotype was seen ten or more times. The chain has TRBV11-2 and TRBJ2-5; D possibly matches TRBD1 or TRBD2 (6 bases each). Germline assignment: CDR1 SGHAT and CDR2 FQNNGV. The CDR3 covers 14 residues. V was shortened by 1 base and J by 5 bases, with 11 bases between the two germline ends. CDR3 amino acids: CASSLGGGPETQYF. The DNA for the CDR3 is TGTGCCAGCAGCTTAGGAGGGGGGCCCGAGACCCAGTACTTC.

This clonotype turned up a few times. J is TRBJ2-1 and V is TRBV20-1, with D perhaps matching TRBD2 (5 bases). Germline V CDR1 and CDR2: DFQATT, SNEGSKA (reference sequence). V shed 6 bases and J shed 0 bases, with 18 bases lying between them. The CDR3 is 16 residues long. The chain's CDR3 is CSARLQTRFSYNEQFF. As DNA, the CDR3 is TGCAGTGCCAGGTTGCAAACTAGGTTCTCCTACAATGAGCAGTTCTTC.

Many counts were recorded for this clonotype. This sequence joins TRBV6-1 and TRBJ2-2; D is possibly TRBD1 (6 bases). V was clipped by 6 bases and J by 5 bases, with 10 bases between them. Germline values: CDR1 MNHNS, CDR2 SASEGT. The CDR3 runs to 13 residues. The CDR3 loop reads CASRHRVTGELFF. For the CDR3, the DNA is TGTGCCAGCAGACACAGGGTAACCGGGGAGCTGTTTTTT.

As to this clonotype: Germline and junction disagree at one end, which may indicate a read error. V usage is TRBV9 and J usage is TRBJ1-2, with D unclear. The V gene's germline CDR1 is SGDLS and CDR2 YYNGEE. The CDR3 runs 11 residues. The DNA of the CDR3 is TGTGCCAGCAGCGGAGAGACCAGTAGAGTTTTC. Amino acids: CASSGETSRVF. Full variable domain (missing parts from reference TRBV9 and TRBJ1-2): DSGVTQTPKHLITATGQRVTLRCSPRSGDLSVYWYQQSLDQGLQFLIQYYNGEERAKGNILERFSAQQFPDLHSELNLSSLELGDSALYFCASSGETSRVFGSGTRLTVV.

The V call is TRBV5-1, the J call TRBJ2-7; D is perhaps TRBD1 (5 bases). The V gene's germline CDR1 is SGHRS and CDR2 YFSETQ. V was cut by 5 bases and J by 5 bases, with 20 bases left in between. The CDR3 spans 15 residues. CDR3 coding DNA: TGCGCCAGCAGTTCACGACGTCAGGGTTTCGACGAGCAGTACTTC. Its protein is CASSSRRQGFDEQYF. The full variable domain, with the rest looked up from reference TRBV5-1 and TRBJ2-7, is KAGVTQTPRYLIKTRGQQVTLSCSPISGHRSVSWYQQTPGQGLQFLFEYFSETQRNKGNFPGRFSGRQFSNSRSEMNVSTLELGDSALYLCASSSRRQGFDEQYFGPGTRLTVT.

This clonotype has a handful of counts. V and J are TRBV29-1 and TRBJ2-7; D not resolved. V was shortened by 6 bases and J by 0 bases, with 12 bases between the two germline ends. This CDR3 is built from 13 residues. Germline-derived CDR1 and CDR2 are SQVTM and ANQGSEA. The CDR3 sequence: CSVLDGVSYEQYF. The DNA for the CDR3 is TGCAGCGTCCTGGACGGTGTCTCCTACGAGCAGTACTTC.

This clonotype was observed a handful of times. This chain connects TRBV5-7 to TRBJ2-7, with 7 bases identical to TRBD1. TRBV5-7 is recorded as an ORF, its role being uncertain. The CDR3 extends over 15 amino acids. Losses at the gene ends were 2 bases for V and 2 bases for J; bases not matched to a gene: 7. The CDR3 DNA reads as TGTGCCAGCAGCTTAAGGGACAGTCCCCCCTACGAGCAGTACGTC. This gives the protein CASSLRDSPPYEQYV.

This clonotype showed up many times. This rearrangement joins TRBV7-3 to TRBJ2-3, with 7 positions matching TRBD1. Losses at the gene ends were 4 bases for V and 4 bases for J; bases not matched to a gene: 2. This CDR3 contains 13 residues. Per germline, CDR1 SGHTA and CDR2 FQGTGA. Here the CDR3 DNA reads TGTGCCAGCAGCTCTGGGACAGCAGATACGCAGTATTTT. Translating it yields CASSSGTADTQYF.

CDR3 sequence reads: CASSFSGGAGEQYF. The CDR3 DNA reads TGTGCCAGCAGCTTCAGCGGGGGGGCTGGCGAGCAGTACTTC. The chain couples TRBV11-2 to TRBJ2-7, with TRBD2 identical over 10 bases. The junction had 5 bases not matched to a gene; V was cut back by 3 bases and J by 6 bases. Per the germline V gene, CDR1 is SGHAT and CDR2 is FQNNGV. This CDR3 is built from 14 residues.

This clonotype was seen a few times. The genes are TRBV7-3 and TRBJ2-1; D is tentatively TRBD1 or TRBD2 (7 bases each). This CDR3 spans 16 amino acids. CDR1 is SGHTA, CDR2 FQGTGA, per germline. V was pared by 4 bases and J by 6 bases, with 19 bases between. The CDR3 loop is CASSSGGAGVFNEQFF. The CDR3 nucleotides are TGTGCCAGCAGCTCAGGGGGGGCAGGGGTGTTCAATGAGCAGTTCTTC.

The V and J genes are TRBV9 and TRBJ1-1, with 12 bases aligning to TRBD1. The CDR3 spans 16 residues. Losses at the gene ends were 3 bases for V and 2 bases for J; bases not matched to a gene: 5. CDR1 and CDR2 (germline): SGDLS, YYNGEE. The CDR3 nucleotides are TGTGCCAGCAGCGAAAGGGACAGGGGGCTCAACACTGAAGCTTTCTTT. Protein: CASSERDRGLNTEAFF.